The 2 T cell receptor beta chains in this list originate from one sample, sequenced in a study of T-cell reconstitution after alpha-beta-depleted transplantation in children. TCRbeta library preparation incorporated unique molecular identifiers. TCRdb fed the PCR reads into MiXCR, producing one record per CDR3 protein. The data show 640,000 or so distinct CDR3 sequences, with roughly 15% seen just once and over 0.95% held by the top ten. The sequencing here drew on PBMCs from the stem cell graft donor, taken from the stem cell graft. These receptors were collected from a human donor who donated a stem cell graft to a child with acute myeloid leukemia.

This chain links TRBV7-2 with TRBJ2-2, with D possibly matching TRBD2 (5 bases). The length of the CDR3 is 16 residues. Trimming took 1 base from V and 5 from J, leaving 14 bases between them. Germline V CDR1 and CDR2: SGHTA, FQGNSA. The CDR3 nucleotides read TGTGCCAGCAGCTTAGAGGCAACAAGAGGGACCGGGGAGCTGTTTTTT. Its translation: CASSLEATRGTGELFF.

V is TRBV5-1 and J is TRBJ1-4; TRBD1 agrees at 7 bases. The CDR3 spans 12 residues. Germline V gives CDR1 SGHRS, CDR2 YFSETQ. Unmatched junction bases numbered 4, after V lost 4 bases and J lost 10 bases. The CDR3: CASSDRTGKLFF. The CDR3 DNA is TGCGCCAGCAGCGACAGGACAGGAAAACTGTTTTTT.